This TCR beta chain comes out of a study of Ad26.COV2.S vaccination and SARS-CoV-2 variants. Study-wide background: Intramuscular Ad26.COV2.S doses were given once or twice, 56 days apart.

This CDR3 comprises 16 residues. With 0 bases removed from V and 5 bases from J, the gap between germline ends came to 13 bases. CDR1 is SGHTA and CDR2 is FQGNSA in the germline V gene. For this clone: Its cognate antigen is unknown.

The table came from immunoSEQ multiplex PCR; TCRdb's copy has only in-frame clones and leaves some out. The sample lists 250,000 or so clones, roughly nine tenths occurring once. Study-wide results and limits: Vaccine recipients showed a spike-specific TCR breadth that was higher than in placebo recipients. Assessments of TCR breadth and depth may have underestimated the total T cell responses.

Sample treatment: about 20 received Ad26.COV2.S at low or high dose, single or two shots; roughly five received placebo; per-sample allocation not given. All samples were drawn on day 63, counting from the first vaccine or placebo injection. Recruitment in Boston yielded a donor of adult age, 18-55 years. The source of this sequence is a person between 18 and 65 years old who received the Ad26.COV2.S COVID-19 vaccine or a placebo. The genes are TRBV7-2 and TRBJ2-2; D might be TRBD2 (7 bases). Here the sequenced sample was peripheral blood, taken in a trial of Ad26.COV2.S vaccine versus placebo. CDR3 nucleotides: TGTGCCAGCAGCTTAGCGGGGGGGCCGTTAACCGGGGAGCTGTTTTTT. Its translation is CASSLAGGPLTGELFF.